One sample yielded the 20 T cell receptor beta chains listed below, sequenced in a study of spatial heterogeneity in lung cancer. Their target antigens are unknown. Time point in this sample: sample taken at primary tumor resection. TCRdb processed the 5' RACE reads anew with MiXCR; each CDR3 protein has one entry. The sample shows 20,000 to 25,000 distinct CDR3 sequences, under 6.5% of them seen only once. Broader study findings: Expanded intratumoral alpha and beta TCR counts tracked tumor mutation counts.

Specimen: lung tumor tissue, collected at surgery. The receptors derive from a male donor with early-stage non-small cell lung cancer.

This clonotype was counted many times. The chain uses TRBV7-9 and TRBJ1-4, with unresolved D. V lost 0 bases and J lost 3, with 8 bases in between. Germline CDR1 and CDR2: SEHNR and FQNEAQ (reference sequence). The CDR3 is 15 residues long. CDR3 amino acids: CASSLAAVPNEKLFF. The CDR3 nucleotides are TGTGCCAGCAGCTTAGCCGCGGTGCCTAATGAAAAACTGTTTTTT.

This clonotype was seen only a few times. The chain employs TRBV3-1 and TRBJ2-5; weak D call: TRBD1 (5 bases). The CDR3 runs to 18 residues. The V gene's germline CDR1 is LGHDT and CDR2 YNNKEL (reference sequence). V lost 5 bases, J lost 2 bases, and 24 bases lay in between. The CDR3 DNA sequence: TGTGCCAGCAGCTCGACGTGGGGCCCGTCCCGGCAACAAGAGACCCAGTACTTC. It codes for CASSSTWGPSRQQETQYF.

This clonotype came up a few times. J is TRBJ2-3 and V is TRBV19, with 9 bases aligning to TRBD2. CDR1 LNHDA and CDR2 SQIVND come from the germline V gene (reference sequence). After removal of 6 bases from V and 6 bases from J, the junction contained 13 bases not matched to a gene. The CDR3 runs 16 residues. The CDR3 sequence is CASSQPGLAAADTQYF. The CDR3 nucleotides are TGTGCCAGTAGCCAACCGGGACTAGCCGCGGCGGATACGCAGTATTTT.

This clonotype occurred many times. The chain combines TRBV7-9 with TRBJ2-2; D not resolved. The V end lost 11 bases, the J end lost 8 bases, and 9 bases lay between the germline ends. Germline V CDR1 and CDR2: SEHNR, FQNEAQ (reference sequence). The CDR3 spans 10 residues. The CDR3, as DNA: TGTGCCCAACTCAGGGGGGAGCTGTTTTTT. It yields the protein CAQLRGELFF.

This clonotype was seen many times. This chain links TRBV19 with TRBJ1-5, with D tentatively TRBD1 (6 bases). CDR1 is LNHDA and CDR2 is SQIVND in the germline V gene (reference sequence). The CDR3 covers 13 residues. Trimming removed 4 bases from V and 9 bases from J, with 13 bases in between. CDR3 in amino acids: CASSKGGLGPQHF. CDR3 sequence (DNA): TGTGCCAGTAGTAAAGGGGGTTTGGGGCCCCAGCATTTT.

In this sample, this clonotype turned up many times. In DNA, the CDR3 is TGTGCCAGTCAGATTAGCAATCAGCCCCAGCATTTT. This codes for CASQISNQPQHF. V and J are TRBV28 and TRBJ1-5; D ambiguous. The CDR3 contains 12 residues. The V and J ends lost 9 bases and 0 bases respectively, with 6 bases between them. CDR1 and CDR2 (germline): MDHEN, SYDVKM.

The table lists this clonotype with many counts. This rearrangement joins TRBV6-2 or TRBV6-3 to TRBJ2-5, with D uncertain. The CDR3 covers 12 residues. Trimming pared 2 bases from V and 5 bases from J, leaving 6 bases between. Germline assignment: CDR1 MNHEY and CDR2 SVGEGT. CDR3 amino acids: CASSYIGETQYF. The CDR3 bases are TGTGCCAGCAGTTACATTGGGGAGACCCAGTACTTC.

The sample holds many counts of this clonotype. This rearrangement joins TRBV28 to TRBJ2-7, with D hard to call. Trimming pared 6 bases from V and 5 bases from J, leaving 14 bases between. The germline gives CDR1 MDHEN, CDR2 SYDVKM. CDR3 length: 13 amino acids. The CDR3 DNA reads as TGTGCCAGCAGCTTACCCAACCTTCACGAGCAGTACTTC. It codes for CASSLPNLHEQYF.

This clonotype was counted ten times or more. The J gene is TRBJ2-1, the V gene TRBV18; 8 bases match TRBD2. Trimming removed 5 bases from V and 1 base from J; junction bases left unmatched: 7. The V gene's germline CDR1 is KGHSH and CDR2 LQKENI. This CDR3 comprises 16 residues. This CDR3 reads CASSLNSGNSYNEQFF. CDR3 coding DNA: TGTGCCAGCTCATTAAATAGCGGGAATTCCTACAATGAGCAGTTCTTC.

This clonotype was seen repeatedly, ten times or more. The V and J genes are TRBV11-3 and TRBJ2-3, with 8 bases that match TRBD1. J lost 1 base, V lost 3 bases, and 3 bases had no gene match. The CDR3 runs 15 residues. Germline V gene lookup returns CDR1 SGHNT and CDR2 YENEEA. The CDR3: CASSFRGRGTDTQYF. The DNA for the CDR3 is TGTGCCAGCAGCTTCAGGGGGCGCGGCACAGATACGCAGTATTTT.

Ten or more counts support this clonotype. The V call is TRBV28, the J call TRBJ1-1; a possible D gene is TRBD1 (5 bases). CDR1 and CDR2 from the germline V gene are MDHEN and SYDVKM. The V gene lost 4 bases and the J gene lost 11 bases, with 11 bases spanning the gap. The CDR3 extends over 11 amino acids. CDR3 region: CASSWGVSAFF. DNA of the CDR3: TGTGCCAGCAGTTGGGGGGTTTCGGCTTTCTTT.

This clonotype turned up a few times. The chain recombines TRBV7-3 with TRBJ2-3, with 7 bases that match TRBD1. This CDR3 has 15 amino acids. With 4 bases clipped from V and 1 base from J, the junction kept 5 bases outside the gene matches. CDR1 is SGHTA and CDR2 is FQGTGA in the germline V gene. CDR3 sequence: CASSSSGTGTDTQYF. In DNA, the CDR3 is TGTGCCAGCAGCTCGTCCGGGACAGGCACAGATACGCAGTATTTT.

Many counts were recorded for this clonotype. A read error may account for a junction end that differs from germline. For the CDR3, the DNA is TGCAGCGTTGTAGTGGGGGAAGGTGGGGTCTTC. Translating it yields CSVVVGEGGVF. The chain joins TRBV29-1 to TRBJ2-4, with D perhaps TRBD1 or TRBD2 (5 bases each). There are 11 residues in the CDR3. From germline, CDR1 is SQVTM and CDR2 ANQGSEA.

The V call is TRBV7-9, the J call TRBJ2-7; 10 bases line up with TRBD1. The CDR3 sequence is 14 residues long. Per germline, CDR1 SEHNR and CDR2 FQNEAQ (reference sequence). V dropped 4 bases and J dropped 5; count of bases not matched to a gene: 5. The CDR3 bases are TGTGCCAGCAGCTGGGGGACAGGGGTACACGAGCAGTACTTC. Protein sequence: CASSWGTGVHEQYF.

The chain links TRBV9 to TRBJ2-1, with 7 bases that match TRBD1. Germline V lookup: CDR1 SGDLS, CDR2 YYNGEE. The CDR3 spans 16 residues. Trimming took 4 bases from V and 0 from J; bases not matched to a gene: 7. CDR3 sequence: CASSSSTGNSYNEQFF. CDR3 in DNA: TGTGCCAGCAGCTCGTCGACAGGGAACTCCTACAATGAGCAGTTCTTC.

This clonotype occurred many times. The chain couples TRBV29-1 to TRBJ2-3; weak D call: TRBD1 (6 bases). This CDR3 spans 13 amino acids. Trimming left V 3 bases short and J 3 bases short, with 10 bases between. Germline V CDR1 and CDR2: SQVTM, ANQGSEA. CDR3 DNA sequence: TGCAGCGTTGACGGACAGTCTACAGATACGCAGTATTTT. As protein: CSVDGQSTDTQYF.

The J gene is TRBJ2-7, the V gene TRBV7-3; D gene ambiguous. V gave up 5 bases and J gave up 3 bases, with 17 bases separating them. The germline V gene has CDR1 SGHTA and CDR2 FQGTGA. There are 15 residues in the CDR3. The CDR3 coding sequence is TGTGCCAGCAGCCAGCAAGGTACCTCCGGCTACGAGCAGTACTTC. It codes for CASSQQGTSGYEQYF.

This clonotype was recorded a few times. The gene calls are TRBV15 and TRBJ2-2; 9 positions match TRBD1. The CDR3 has 16 amino acids. J was trimmed by 4 bases and V by 10 bases; bases with no gene match: 13. The V gene's germline CDR1 is LNHNV and CDR2 YYDKDF (reference sequence). The CDR3 protein is CASEKGTGRGTGELFF. The CDR3 region has the DNA TGTGCCAGCGAGAAAGGGACAGGGAGGGGCACCGGGGAGCTGTTTTTT. Based on the CDR3 plus reference TRBV15 and TRBJ2-2, the full variable domain is DAMVIQNPRYQVTQFGKPVTLSCSQTLNHNVMYWYQQKSSQAPKLLFHYYDKDFNNEADTPDNFQSRRPNTSFCFLDIRSPGLGDTAMYLCASEKGTGRGTGELFFGEGSRLTVL.

J is TRBJ1-1 and V is TRBV3-1; D remains unclear. This CDR3 comprises 14 residues. V gave up 3 bases and J gave up 4 bases, with 12 bases separating them. Germline CDR1 LGHDT, CDR2 YNNKEL (reference sequence). For the CDR3, the DNA is TGTGCCAGCAGCCAGGGGAAGGGAAGCACTGAAGCTTTCTTT. Translating gives CASSQGKGSTEAFF.

A few counts support this clonotype. V and J are TRBV7-9 and TRBJ2-7; 13 positions agree with TRBD2. Germline V gene data show CDR1 as SEHNR and CDR2 as FQNEAQ (reference sequence). The CDR3 contains 16 residues. With V trimmed by 10 bases and J by 4 bases, 13 bases remained unmatched. The CDR3 sequence is CATSRTSGSEWYEQYF. CDR3 nucleotides: TGTGCCACTTCCAGGACTAGCGGGAGTGAATGGTACGAGCAGTACTTC.